The 14 T cell receptor beta chains reported below all come from one sample, sequenced in a study of cytomegalovirus exposure and HLA in healthy donors. PCR was performed using 60 Vbeta and 13 Jbeta primers. The protocol was immunoSEQ multiplex PCR, while the TCRdb copy is restricted to in-frame clones and leaves out a portion. The repertoire holds 150,000 to 200,000 clones, with approximately 80% as singletons. The sequenced sample was PBMCs. The receptors derive from a male donor in good health and CMV-seropositive.

The chain carries TRBV9 and TRBJ2-5; 7 positions match TRBD1. J lost 0 bases, V lost 3 bases, and 2 bases had no gene match. Germline CDR1 is SGDLS and CDR2 is YYNGEE. This CDR3 is built from 14 residues. For the CDR3, the DNA is TGTGCCAGCAGCGGAGACAGGGACCAAGAGACCCAGTACTTC. Translated: CASSGDRDQETQYF.

This clone showed up just once. The gene calls are TRBV6-1 and TRBJ2-2; D is unresolved. Germline CDR1 reads MNHNS; CDR2 reads SASEGT. With 0 bases removed from V and 5 bases from J, the gap between germline ends came to 13 bases. The CDR3 has 16 amino acids. The CDR3: CASSEAPPSYTGELFF. DNA of the CDR3: TGTGCCAGCAGTGAAGCTCCGCCCAGTTATACCGGGGAGCTGTTTTTT.

The genes are TRBV9 and TRBJ1-4, with D maybe TRBD1 (6 bases). With 3 bases removed from V and 7 bases from J, the gap between germline ends came to 19 bases. Per germline, CDR1 SGDLS and CDR2 YYNGEE. The CDR3 has 16 residues. CDR3 protein: CASSELPGASSEKLFF. The CDR3 DNA is TGTGCCAGCAGCGAGCTCCCAGGGGCGTCGAGTGAAAAACTGTTTTTT.

The CDR3 nucleotides are TGTGCCAGCAGCTTGGAGGTGCGGGACAGCTATGGCTACACCTTC. It specifies CASSLEVRDSYGYTF. The rearrangement links TRBV5-4 to TRBJ1-2; 7 bases fit TRBD1. CDR1 SGHNT and CDR2 YYREEE come from the germline V gene (reference sequence). There are 15 residues in the CDR3. The V segment lost 0 bases and the J segment 4 bases; nucleotides outside the gene matches: 6.

The chain joins TRBV7-3 to TRBJ1-2, with D uncertain. This CDR3 has 12 residues. The germline V gene encodes CDR1 SGHTA and CDR2 FQGTGA. The V gene lost 5 bases and the J gene lost 8 bases, with 12 bases spanning the gap. The CDR3: CASSPQRLGYTF. CDR3 coding DNA: TGTGCCAGCAGCCCCCAGAGGTTGGGCTACACCTTC.

The chain recombines TRBV19 with TRBJ1-4; possibly TRBD1 for D (6 bases). This CDR3 has 13 residues. Germline V gene data show CDR1 as LNHDA and CDR2 as SQIVND (reference sequence). V gave up 5 bases and J gave up 6 bases, with 10 bases separating them. CDR3 residues: CASSPRGHEKLFF. The CDR3 DNA is TGTGCCAGTAGTCCCAGGGGTCATGAAAAACTGTTTTTT.

The chain has TRBV7-2 and TRBJ2-5; 9 positions match TRBD1. CDR1 and CDR2 (germline): SGHTA, FQGNSA. There are 16 residues in the CDR3. Trimming removed 0 bases from V and 5 bases from J; junction bases left unmatched: 7. CDR3 residues: CASSLAGTGFGETQYF. For the CDR3, the DNA is TGTGCCAGCAGCTTAGCAGGGACAGGGTTCGGGGAGACCCAGTACTTC.

The V gene is TRBV5-6, the J gene TRBJ2-1, with 7 bases that match TRBD1. The CDR3 spans 12 residues. V gave up 4 bases and J gave up 10 bases; unmatched junction bases: 5. Germline V gene data show CDR1 as SGHDT and CDR2 as YYEEEE. The CDR3, as DNA: TGTGCCAGCAGCCAGGGGGTCTGGGAGCAGTTCTTC. Residues: CASSQGVWEQFF.

The J gene is TRBJ2-5, the V gene TRBV7-9; a weak D match, TRBD2 (6 bases). The CDR3 contains 15 residues. The germline CDR1 and CDR2 sequences are SEHNR and FQNEAQ (reference sequence). V lost 4 bases and J 0 bases, leaving 12 bases between the germline ends. The CDR3 is CASSSGGTHQETQYF. CDR3 nucleotides: TGTGCCAGCAGCTCCGGAGGGACGCACCAAGAGACCCAGTACTTC.

The genes are TRBV7-2 and TRBJ1-4; D unresolved. The CDR3 runs 17 residues. CDR1 is SGHTA, CDR2 FQGNSA, per germline. V was trimmed by 2 bases and J by 2 bases, leaving 15 bases between them. The CDR3 nucleotides are TGTGCCAGCAGCTTATATCCGGGGTATCGGACTAATGAAAAACTGTTTTTT. This codes for CASSLYPGYRTNEKLFF.

CDR3 sequence: CASRRGDSTDTQYF. For the CDR3, the DNA is TGCGCCAGCAGGCGGGGGGATAGCACAGATACGCAGTATTTT. This rearrangement joins TRBV10-2 to TRBJ2-3; 8 bases agree with TRBD2. CDR3 length: 14 residues. The trim removed 6 bases at V and 0 bases at J, leaving 2 bases unmatched. The germline V gene has CDR1 WSHSY and CDR2 SAAADI.

The V and J genes are TRBV2 and TRBJ2-1; D not resolved. This CDR3 contains 13 residues. Trimming took 4 bases from V and 4 from J, leaving 8 bases between them. Germline V gene lookup returns CDR1 SNHLY and CDR2 FYNNEI. CDR3 coding DNA: TGTGCCAGCAGTGTGACACCTTACAATGAGCAGTTCTTC. Amino acids: CASSVTPYNEQFF. The variable domain in full, completed from reference TRBV2 and TRBJ2-1, reads EPEVTQTPSHQVTQMGQEVILRCVPISNHLYFYWYRQILGQKVEFLVSFYNNEISEKSEIFDDQFSVERPDGSNFTLKIRSTKLEDSAMYFCASSVTPYNEQFFGPGTRLTVL.

The V gene is TRBV5-1, the J gene TRBJ1-4; 7 bases are a match to TRBD1. The V segment lost 4 bases and the J segment 0 bases; nucleotides outside the gene matches: 3. Germline V gene sequence: CDR1 SGHRS, CDR2 YFSETQ. The CDR3 is made up of 15 amino acids. The CDR3 loop reads CASSGTVATNEKLFF. The DNA of the CDR3 is TGCGCCAGCAGCGGGACAGTTGCAACTAATGAAAAACTGTTTTTT.

The CDR3 here is CASSSGTESYNEQFF. CDR3 in DNA: TGTGCCAGCAGCTCCGGGACTGAGTCCTACAATGAGCAGTTCTTC. V and J are TRBV11-3 and TRBJ2-1; TRBD2 is a possible D gene (6 bases). Germline CDR1 and CDR2: SGHNT and YENEEA. Trimming shortened V by 4 bases and J by 1 base, and 11 bases separated the two germline ends. This CDR3 has 15 residues. Combining the CDR3 with reference TRBV11-3 and TRBJ2-1 gives the whole variable domain EAGVVQSPRYKIIEKKQPVAFWCNPISGHNTLYWYLQNLGQGPELLIRYENEEAVDDSQLPKDRFSAERLKGVDSTLKIQPAELGDSAVYLCASSSGTESYNEQFFGPGTRLTVL.